This entry lists 30 T cell receptor beta chains sequenced from one sample in a study of cytomegalovirus exposure and HLA in healthy donors. Use of 60 Vbeta and 13 Jbeta primers characterized the PCR. Libraries were prepared by immunoSEQ multiplex PCR; TCRdb keeps only in-frame clonotypes and omits some of them. In the table there are 150,000 or so clones, about 83% of which are singletons. Source material: PBMCs. These receptors originate from a middle-aged man in good health and CMV-seropositive.

The chain combines TRBV2 with TRBJ1-2, with 8 bases identical to TRBD1. V trimming: 9 bases; J trimming: 4 bases; junction bases outside the gene matches: 10. The CDR3 consists of 14 residues. CDR1 is SNHLY and CDR2 is FYNNEI in the germline V gene. CDR3 residues: CARGAGGRSYGYTF. CDR3 nucleotide sequence: TGTGCCAGGGGGGCAGGGGGCAGGAGCTATGGCTACACCTTC.

V and J are TRBV7-6 and TRBJ2-5, with 9 bases identical to TRBD2. J gave up 5 bases and V 5 bases, and 12 bases lay outside the gene matches. The germline CDR1 and CDR2 sequences are SGHVS and FNYEAQ. The CDR3 loop spans 16 amino acids. CDR3 DNA sequence: TGTGCCAGCAGCGCCCGTGGCGGGAGGGCCCGGGAGACCCAGTACTTC. Translating gives CASSARGGRARETQYF.

The chain links TRBV6-1 to TRBJ1-2, with D possibly being TRBD1 (5 bases). This CDR3 region has 16 residues. Germline CDR1 is MNHNS and CDR2 is SASEGT. Trimming took 1 base from V and 4 from J, leaving 16 bases between them. The CDR3 region is CASSEGTTALAYGYTF. The CDR3 bases are TGTGCCAGCAGTGAAGGGACGACAGCGCTTGCCTATGGCTACACCTTC.

This rearrangement joins TRBV20-1 to TRBJ2-3; perhaps TRBD2 as D (5 bases). Germline V gene sequence: CDR1 DFQATT, CDR2 SNEGSKA (reference sequence). The length of the CDR3 is 11 residues. The CDR3 reads CSPIIADTQYF. The CDR3 DNA sequence: TGCAGCCCAATTATAGCGGATACGCAGTATTTT.

The chain uses TRBV5-1 and TRBJ2-7; 8 bases fit TRBD2. This CDR3 comprises 15 residues. Germline V gene sequence: CDR1 SGHRS, CDR2 YFSETQ. With 4 bases clipped from V and 1 base from J, the junction kept 7 bases outside the gene matches. The CDR3 bases are TGCGCCAGCAGCGCCGCGGGAGGTTATTCCTACGAGCAGTACTTC. Amino acids: CASSAAGGYSYEQYF.

This clone appeared a few times. This chain connects TRBV27 to TRBJ2-7, with D possibly matching TRBD2 (6 bases). This CDR3 contains 15 residues. The germline V and J ends were trimmed by 0 bases and 2 bases, with 11 bases remaining between them. CDR1 and CDR2 from the germline V gene are MNHEY and SMNVEV (reference sequence). The CDR3 DNA sequence: TGTGCCAGCAGTTTATCGTGGGACTCTACCTACGAGCAGTACTTC. Encoded protein: CASSLSWDSTYEQYF.

The V and J genes are TRBV29-1 and TRBJ2-7; tentatively, D is TRBD2 (6 bases). Trimming cost V 0 bases and J 3 bases, with 12 bases left between them. Looked up from germline, CDR1 is SQVTM and CDR2 is ANQGSEA. The CDR3 spans 14 residues. DNA for the CDR3: TGCAGCGTTGAAGATCGAGCGGAGGGCTACGAGCAGTACTTC. Residues: CSVEDRAEGYEQYF.

This clone was counted once. V and J are TRBV28 and TRBJ1-4; 9 nucleotides line up with TRBD1. Germline V lookup: CDR1 MDHEN, CDR2 SYDVKM. V lost 3 bases and J lost 8; bases outside the gene matches: 13. The CDR3 totals 17 residues. The CDR3 DNA sequence: TGTGCCAGCAGTTTGGGGAATCGACAGGGGGAGGAGGAAAAACTGTTTTTT. This encodes CASSLGNRQGEEEKLFF.

The chain employs TRBV6-1 and TRBJ2-1, with 7 bases lining up with TRBD2. This CDR3 spans 13 amino acids. Germline CDR1 MNHNS, CDR2 SASEGT. V lost 8 bases to trimming and J lost 10 bases; unmatched junction nucleotides: 11. CDR3 residues: CASLRLSGEEQFF. CDR3 sequence (DNA): TGTGCCAGCCTTCGACTAAGCGGGGAAGAGCAGTTCTTC.

The chain combines TRBV28 with TRBJ2-7; 7 bases are shared with TRBD1. The CDR3 is made up of 13 amino acids. CDR1 is MDHEN and CDR2 is SYDVKM in the germline V gene. V trimming: 6 bases; J trimming: 2 bases; junction bases outside the gene matches: 4. Here the CDR3 reads CASRPGQTYEQYF. The CDR3 DNA is TGTGCCAGCAGGCCGGGACAGACCTACGAGCAGTACTTC. The full variable domain, in which reference TRBV28 and TRBJ2-7 provide the parts outside the CDR3, is DVKVTQSSRYLVKRTGEKVFLECVQDMDHENMFWYRQDPGLGLRLIYFSYDVKMKEKGDIPEGYSVSREKKERFSLILESASTNQTSMYLCASRPGQTYEQYFGPGTRLTVT.

The chain employs TRBV4-2 and TRBJ2-1; tentative D call: TRBD1 (7 bases). The CDR3 consists of 15 residues. V shed 3 bases and J shed 10 bases, with 19 bases lying between them. CDR1 is LGHNA and CDR2 is YNFKEQ in the germline V gene. The CDR3 is CASSHPGGLLTEQFF. The CDR3 bases are TGTGCCAGCAGCCACCCAGGGGGACTCCTCACAGAGCAGTTCTTC.

This chain links TRBV5-4 with TRBJ2-1; 10 bases fit TRBD2. The germline V gene encodes CDR1 SGHNT and CDR2 YYREEE (reference sequence). This CDR3 has 17 amino acids. The ends lost 4 bases at V and 2 bases at J; junction bases unmatched: 9. The CDR3: CASSPVASGSPYNEQFF. CDR3 DNA: TGTGCCAGCAGCCCCGTAGCTAGCGGGAGCCCCTACAATGAGCAGTTCTTC.

This clone was counted a few times. The V gene is TRBV7-2, the J gene TRBJ2-7; no definite D call. V shed 2 bases and J shed 5 bases, with 19 bases lying between them. In germline, CDR1 is SGHTA, CDR2 FQGNSA. This CDR3 is 16 amino acids long. CDR3 amino acids: CASSLSFRIRHNEQYF. Written as DNA, the CDR3 is TGTGCCAGCAGCTTATCCTTTCGAATCCGCCACAACGAGCAGTACTTC.

The chain is built from TRBV4-2 and TRBJ2-1; D is ambiguous. This CDR3 has 16 amino acids. CDR1 and CDR2 from the germline V gene are LGHNA and YNFKEQ. The V end was cut by 6 bases, the J end by 0 bases, with 15 bases between. This CDR3 reads CASREQIASSYNEQFF. The DNA of the CDR3 is TGTGCCAGCAGAGAACAAATTGCCAGCTCCTACAATGAGCAGTTCTTC.

The chain carries TRBV4-3 and TRBJ2-7; 10 bases align to TRBD2. This CDR3 has 18 amino acids. CDR1 and CDR2 (germline): LGHNA, YSLEER. With V trimmed by 1 base and J by 3 bases, 12 bases remained unmatched. This chain's CDR3 is CASSQGVLTSGPFYEQYF. The CDR3 DNA reads as TGCGCCAGCAGCCAAGGGGTCTTGACTAGCGGGCCTTTCTACGAGCAGTACTTC.

The rearrangement links TRBV2 to TRBJ1-4; the match to TRBD1 covers 10 bases. The length of the CDR3 is 15 residues. Germline V gene sequence: CDR1 SNHLY, CDR2 FYNNEI. V trimming: 6 bases; J trimming: 8 bases; junction bases outside the gene matches: 9. CDR3 residues: CASSATGTGAEKLFF. CDR3 DNA sequence: TGTGCCAGCAGCGCGACCGGGACAGGGGCCGAAAAACTGTTTTTT. Variable domain in full (rest from reference TRBV2 and TRBJ1-4): EPEVTQTPSHQVTQMGQEVILRCVPISNHLYFYWYRQILGQKVEFLVSFYNNEISEKSEIFDDQFSVERPDGSNFTLKIRSTKLEDSAMYFCASSATGTGAEKLFFGSGTQLSVL.

The J gene is TRBJ2-6, the V gene TRBV11-1; 8 bases line up with TRBD1. This CDR3 contains 15 residues. Germline lookup yields CDR1 SGHAT and CDR2 FQDESV (reference sequence). V was clipped by 4 bases and J by 2 bases; unmatched bases: 1. The CDR3 nucleotides are TGTGCCAGCAGCTCGGACAGGGCTGGGGCCAACGTCCTGACTTTC. Protein: CASSSDRAGANVLTF.

V is TRBV7-9 and J is TRBJ2-7; D gene unclear. This CDR3 spans 12 amino acids. V lost 0 bases and J 12 bases, leaving 12 bases between the germline ends. From germline, CDR1 is SEHNR and CDR2 FQNEAQ (reference sequence). The CDR3 nucleotides read TGTGCCAGCAGCTTAGCGAGTCAGGCCCGGTACTTC. Protein product: CASSLASQARYF.

In DNA form, the CDR3 reads TGCGCCAGCAGTACCCTGGACAGGCCGGGGGATACGCAGTATTTT. Its translation is CASSTLDRPGDTQYF. V gene TRBV4-3 combines with J gene TRBJ2-3; 7 bases are shared with TRBD1. V lost 6 bases, J lost 6 bases, and 12 bases stayed unmatched. Germline V CDR1 and CDR2: LGHNA, YSLEER. This CDR3 is built from 15 residues.

The J gene is TRBJ1-4, the V gene TRBV18, with D maybe TRBD1 (6 bases). The CDR3 is 13 residues long. Germline-derived CDR1 and CDR2 are KGHSH and LQKENI. V was clipped by 4 bases and J by 8 bases, with 11 bases between them. The CDR3 sequence: CASSLWDKEKLFF. In DNA form, the CDR3 reads TGTGCCAGCTCACTATGGGACAAGGAAAAACTGTTTTTT.

V and J are TRBV4-1 and TRBJ2-7; 7 bases agree with TRBD1. The CDR3 has 15 residues. The J segment lost 1 base and the V segment lost 0 bases, leaving 3 bases of the junction unmatched. Germline V gives CDR1 MGHRA, CDR2 YSYEKL. CDR3 in amino acids: CASSQDATGSYEQYF. In nucleotides, the CDR3 is TGCGCCAGCAGCCAAGATGCGACAGGGTCCTACGAGCAGTACTTC.

The table lists this clone with a count of one. The chain links TRBV18 to TRBJ1-5; D remains ambiguous. The CDR3 has 13 residues. Trimming stripped 5 bases from V and 0 bases from J, with 5 bases between. Germline V gives CDR1 KGHSH, CDR2 LQKENI. The CDR3: CASSSGSNQPQHF. The CDR3 coding sequence is TGTGCCAGCTCAAGCGGTAGCAATCAGCCCCAGCATTTT.

The rearrangement joins TRBV6-5 to TRBJ2-7; 11 nucleotides line up with TRBD1. This CDR3 contains 15 residues. The germline V gene has CDR1 MNHEY and CDR2 SVGAGI. After removal of 5 bases from V and 0 bases from J, the junction contained 3 bases not matched to a gene. In DNA form, the CDR3 reads TGTGCCAGCAGTCCCGGGACAGGGGGCTCCTACGAGCAGTACTTC. It encodes CASSPGTGGSYEQYF.

The chain joins TRBV28 to TRBJ2-5; perhaps TRBD1 as D (6 bases). Germline CDR1 MDHEN, CDR2 SYDVKM. This CDR3 spans 12 amino acids. V gave up 6 bases and J gave up 11 bases, with 16 bases separating them. CDR3: CASRITGSQQYF. CDR3 bases: TGTGCCAGCAGAATTACAGGGAGCCAGCAGTACTTC.

This rearrangement joins TRBV28 to TRBJ2-3; 7 bases fit TRBD2. Looked up from germline, CDR1 is MDHEN and CDR2 is SYDVKM. CDR3 length: 15 amino acids. The V gene end was trimmed by 4 bases and the J gene end by 3 bases; junction bases not matched to a gene: 7. The DNA of the CDR3 is TGTGCCAGCAGTTCGAGGCTGGGAGGGACAGATACGCAGTATTTT. Amino acid sequence: CASSSRLGGTDTQYF.

This clone was recorded only once. This sequence joins TRBV6-1 and TRBJ2-7; 11 nucleotides align to TRBD2. After removal of 6 bases from V and 5 bases from J, the junction contained 6 bases not matched to a gene. Germline CDR1 is MNHNS and CDR2 is SASEGT. CDR3 length: 14 amino acids. CDR3: CASSVTSGRDEQYF. In DNA, the CDR3 is TGTGCCAGCAGCGTTACTAGCGGGAGAGACGAGCAGTACTTC.

This chain joins TRBV13 and TRBJ2-1, with 7 bases aligning to TRBD2. The CDR3 is 18 amino acids. The V gene end was trimmed by 5 bases and the J gene end by 2 bases; junction bases not matched to a gene: 15. CDR1 and CDR2 from the germline V gene are PRHDT and FYEKMQ (reference sequence). The CDR3 loop is CASSPPSWGGRAYNEQFF. The CDR3, as DNA: TGTGCCAGCAGCCCCCCCTCCTGGGGCGGGAGAGCCTACAATGAGCAGTTCTTC.

The chain carries TRBV10-3 and TRBJ1-1, with D hard to call. Germline values: CDR1 ENHRY, CDR2 SYGVKD. V was clipped by 7 bases and J by 4 bases, with 13 bases between them. The length of the CDR3 is 13 residues. Written as DNA, the CDR3 is TGTGCCATCACTCCGTCGGAGGGCACTGAAGCTTTCTTT. It specifies CAITPSEGTEAFF.

The count of this clone is one. CDR3: CASTDGAGGLYEQFF. CDR3 nucleotide sequence: TGTGCCAGTACCGATGGGGCGGGAGGGCTCTATGAGCAGTTCTTC. The V gene is TRBV19, the J gene TRBJ2-1; 9 bases map to TRBD2. Germline V gene sequence: CDR1 LNHDA, CDR2 SQIVND (reference sequence). The V and J ends lost 7 bases and 8 bases, in that order; junction bases with no gene match: 12. This CDR3 region has 15 residues.

The rearrangement links TRBV11-2 to TRBJ2-1; 9 bases fit TRBD2. Germline V CDR1 and CDR2: SGHAT, FQNNGV. With V trimmed by 3 bases and J by 0 bases, 0 bases remained unmatched. The CDR3 has 15 amino acids. The CDR3 protein is CASSFSGSSYNEQFF. CDR3 nucleotides: TGTGCCAGCAGCTTTAGCGGGAGCTCCTACAATGAGCAGTTCTTC. The entire variable domain, with the rest obtained from reference TRBV11-2 and TRBJ2-1, is as follows: EAGVAQSPRYKIIEKRQSVAFWCNPISGHATLYWYQQILGQGPKLLIQFQNNGVVDDSQLPKDRFSAERLKGVDSTLKIQPAKLEDSAVYLCASSFSGSSYNEQFFGPGTRLTVL.